This TCR beta chain was found in a study of T cells after posttransplantation cyclophosphamide. Whole-study results and caveats: After PTCy, TRB diversity resembled that of CNI/methotrexate controls. Blood and skin or GI T cell repertoires showed limited TRB overlap. Later blood repertoires were often dominated by clones from the donor CD8+ memory compartment.

Libraries were prepared by immunoSEQ multiplex PCR; TCRdb keeps only in-frame clonotypes and omits some of them. Recorded here are more than 7,000 clones, none singletons. A few counts support this clone. Its matching antigen is unknown. Treatment was busulfan-fludarabine conditioning, a marrow graft, and cyclophosphamide on days +3 and +4. The germline CDR1 and CDR2 sequences are GTSNPN and SVGIG (reference sequence). The ends were cut back, 8 bases at V and 0 bases at J, with 23 bases in the middle. The CDR3 loop spans 17 amino acids. The receptor comes from a male patient aged 45-60 years who received an allogeneic stem cell transplant from a related donor and was CMV-positive. Some T cells may trace back to the graft donor. The rearrangement joins TRBV30 to TRBJ2-4; a weak D match, TRBD2 (6 bases). Sample: PBMCs, taken less than 370 days after allogeneic stem cell transplant with posttransplant cyclophosphamide. CDR3 sequence reads: CAGRPGGAEVAKNIQYF. CDR3 DNA sequence: TGTGCCGGCCGCCCCGGGGGAGCGGAGGTAGCCAAAAACATTCAGTACTTC.